The next 18 T cell receptor beta chains were all read from a single sample in a study of T-cell reconstitution after alpha-beta-depleted transplantation in children. The TCRbeta library was prepared with unique molecular identifiers. TCRdb recomputed calls from the PCR reads with MiXCR, one row per CDR3 protein. This table has tens of thousands of distinct CDR3 sequences, 5.8% appearing once. Material: PBMCs, mostly from graft donor cells, obtained 60 days after TCRalphabeta/CD19-depleted stem cell transplant. The receptor source for this set is a female patient younger than 10 who had a stem cell transplant for aplastic anemia, so the T cells may come from the graft donor.

This clonotype came up a few times. The chain links TRBV19 to TRBJ1-5; 8 bases are shared with TRBD1. Germline lookup yields CDR1 LNHDA and CDR2 SQIVND (reference sequence). CDR3 length: 13 residues. Trimming removed 7 bases from V and 6 bases from J; junction bases left unmatched: 5. The CDR3 DNA reads TGTGCCAGTAAGGACAGGGAAGGTCAGCCCCAGCATTTT. This gives the protein CASKDREGQPQHF.

This clonotype was observed many times. This chain joins TRBV20-1 and TRBJ2-5, with 9 nucleotides matching TRBD2. Per the germline V gene, CDR1 is DFQATT and CDR2 is SNEGSKA (reference sequence). V shed 1 base, J shed 2 bases, and the junction held 11 bases outside the gene matches. The CDR3 runs to 17 residues. The CDR3 bases are TGCAGTGCTAGAGGATCGTGGGCTAGCGGGAAACAAGAGACCCAGTACTTC. Translated, it gives CSARGSWASGKQETQYF.

The chain couples TRBV5-1 to TRBJ1-1; D may be TRBD1 (5 bases). V lost 0 bases, J lost 4 bases, and 22 bases lay in between. CDR3 size: 18 residues. In germline, CDR1 is SGHRS, CDR2 YFSETQ. CDR3 protein: CASSLEGVGPDLGTEAFF. In DNA form, the CDR3 reads TGCGCCAGCAGCTTGGAAGGGGTGGGACCTGATTTGGGCACTGAAGCTTTCTTT. Full variable domain (remainder filled in from reference TRBV5-1 and TRBJ1-1): KAGVTQTPRYLIKTRGQQVTLSCSPISGHRSVSWYQQTPGQGLQFLFEYFSETQRNKGNFPGRFSGRQFSNSRSEMNVSTLELGDSALYLCASSLEGVGPDLGTEAFFGQGTRLTVV.

This clonotype has just a few counts. The chain employs TRBV21-1 and TRBJ2-5; the table calls TRBD1, which could not be checked here. TRBV21-1 is classified as a pseudogene. CDR3 length: 14 amino acids. The CDR3 loop is CASSKGDSPETQYF. CDR3 nucleotides: TGTGCCAGCAGCAAAGGTGACAGCCCCGAGACCCAGTACTTC.

This clonotype was detected a few times. The chain couples TRBV6-5 to TRBJ1-3; D perhaps matches TRBD1 (5 bases). The CDR3 spans 15 residues. Trimming pared 6 bases from V and 2 bases from J, leaving 14 bases between. Germline assignment: CDR1 MNHEY and CDR2 SVGAGI. The CDR3 loop reads CASRAPGGTGNTIYF. Written as DNA, the CDR3 is TGTGCCAGCAGGGCCCCGGGGGGAACTGGAAACACCATATATTTT.

This clonotype was observed a handful of times. The chain is built from TRBV13 and TRBJ2-7; no reliable D call. CDR1 PRHDT and CDR2 FYEKMQ come from the germline V gene (reference sequence). CDR3 length: 14 residues. Trimming removed 3 bases at V and 0 bases at J, with 9 bases between. The CDR3 sequence: CASSLPDSSYEQYF. CDR3 coding DNA: TGTGCCAGCAGCTTGCCCGATAGCTCCTACGAGCAGTACTTC. Based on the CDR3 plus reference TRBV13 and TRBJ2-7, the full variable domain is AAGVIQSPRHLIKEKRETATLKCYPIPRHDTVYWYQQGPGQDPQFLISFYEKMQSDKGSIPDRFSAQQFSDYHSELNMSSLELGDSALYFCASSLPDSSYEQYFGPGTRLTVT.

In this sample, this clonotype turned up many times. J is TRBJ2-3 and V is TRBV9, with 15 bases matching TRBD2. Germline V lookup: CDR1 SGDLS, CDR2 YYNGEE. The CDR3 is 17 residues long. The junction had 4 bases not matched to a gene; V was cut back by 2 bases and J by 3 bases. In nucleotides, the CDR3 is TGTGCCAGCAGCGTCGCCGGGACTAGCGGGAGGACAGATACGCAGTATTTT. This translates into CASSVAGTSGRTDTQYF.

The chain joins TRBV7-3 to TRBJ2-5, with D possibly matching TRBD1 (6 bases). V lost 0 bases and J lost 4, with 6 bases in between. The length of the CDR3 is 13 residues. Looked up from germline, CDR1 is SGHTA and CDR2 is FQGTGA. The CDR3 sequence is CASSLTGGETQYF. The CDR3 DNA sequence: TGTGCCAGCAGCTTAACAGGGGGAGAGACCCAGTACTTC. Full variable domain (outside the CDR3, taken from reference TRBV7-3 and TRBJ2-5): GAGVSQTPSNKVTEKGKYVELRCDPISGHTALYWYRQSLGQGPEFLIYFQGTGAADDSGLPNDRFFAVRPEGSVSTLKIQRTERGDSAVYLCASSLTGGETQYFGPGTRLLVL.

The genes are TRBV5-1 and TRBJ1-1, with D perhaps matching TRBD1 (6 bases). The CDR3 extends over 12 amino acids. V was trimmed by 5 bases and J by 1 base, leaving 6 bases between them. Germline CDR1 reads SGHRS; CDR2 reads YFSETQ. This CDR3 reads CASRQGNTEAFF. The CDR3 nucleotides read TGCGCCAGCAGACAGGGGAACACTGAAGCTTTCTTT.

This clonotype was observed many times. The genes are TRBV5-1 and TRBJ2-5, with 7 nucleotides matching TRBD1. The V gene's germline CDR1 is SGHRS and CDR2 YFSETQ. This CDR3 contains 12 residues. V was pared by 5 bases and J by 2 bases, with 0 bases of the junction left unmatched. This CDR3 reads CASRQGQETQYF. Here the CDR3 DNA reads TGCGCCAGCAGACAGGGGCAAGAGACCCAGTACTTC.

This chain links TRBV20-1 with TRBJ2-7, with 8 bases identical to TRBD2. The germline V gene encodes CDR1 DFQATT and CDR2 SNEGSKA (reference sequence). This CDR3 contains 15 residues. Unmatched junction bases numbered 10, after V lost 6 bases and J lost 0 bases. CDR3 nucleotides: TGCAGTGCCCTCGGGGGGGGGGTGAGCTCCTACGAGCAGTACTTC. This translates into CSALGGGVSSYEQYF.

This sequence joins TRBV6-1 and TRBJ2-6; D unclear. CDR1 MNHNS and CDR2 SASEGT come from the germline V gene. This CDR3 has 16 residues. Trimming left V 8 bases short and J 0 bases short, with 14 bases between. The CDR3 loop reads CASCPAGPSGANVLTF. CDR3 sequence (DNA): TGTGCCAGCTGCCCGGCAGGACCCTCTGGGGCCAACGTCCTGACTTTC.

The sample holds many counts of this clonotype. The chain employs TRBV4-1 and TRBJ1-1; weak D call: TRBD1 (6 bases). Trimming took off 0 bases at V and 4 bases at J, with 12 bases between the two ends. Germline V CDR1 and CDR2: MGHRA, YSYEKL. The CDR3 totals 15 residues. CDR3: CASSQEGHRGTEAFF. CDR3 sequence (DNA): TGCGCCAGCAGCCAAGAGGGACATAGGGGCACTGAAGCTTTCTTT.

This clonotype was found many times. This sequence joins TRBV5-6 and TRBJ2-5; 7 bases line up with TRBD2. Germline-derived CDR1 and CDR2 are SGHDT and YYEEEE. V lost 4 bases, J lost 4 bases, and 10 bases stayed unmatched. The CDR3 is 15 residues long. CDR3 coding DNA: TGTGCCAGCAGCCTAGGACTAGGGGTACGAGAGACCCAGTACTTC. This sequence encodes CASSLGLGVRETQYF.

This clonotype was recorded at least ten times. CDR3 in DNA: TGTGCCAGCAGCGGCTACAACTACGAGCAGTACTTC. Its translation is CASSGYNYEQYF. The chain couples TRBV28 to TRBJ2-7, with D uncertain. The germline V gene encodes CDR1 MDHEN and CDR2 SYDVKM. Trimming took off 6 bases at V and 3 bases at J, with 9 bases between the two ends. The CDR3 runs to 12 residues.

The rearrangement uses TRBV5-1 and TRBJ1-3; D unclear. The V end lost 0 bases, the J end lost 3 bases, and 7 bases lay between the germline ends. Germline values: CDR1 SGHRS, CDR2 YFSETQ. The CDR3 length is 14 residues. The CDR3 loop reads CASSLDGSGNTIYF. Here the CDR3 DNA reads TGCGCCAGCAGCTTGGACGGGAGTGGAAACACCATATATTTT.

This clonotype was counted at least ten times. The V and J genes are TRBV20-1 and TRBJ2-7; 9 nucleotides agree with TRBD2. The germline V gene encodes CDR1 DFQATT and CDR2 SNEGSKA (reference sequence). This CDR3 comprises 13 residues. V shed 4 bases and J 3 bases; nucleotides not matched to a gene: 4. The CDR3 reads CSATSSGSYEQYF. CDR3 nucleotides: TGCAGTGCTACCAGTAGCGGGAGCTACGAGCAGTACTTC.

This clonotype occurred many times. The chain recombines TRBV7-9 with TRBJ2-4, with D hard to call. The CDR3 is 15 residues long. Germline assignment: CDR1 SEHNR and CDR2 FQNEAQ (reference sequence). The V end lost 0 bases, the J end lost 6 bases, and 12 bases lay between the germline ends. CDR3 DNA: TGTGCCAGCAGCTTAGCCTTGGGCAGCCTAAACATTCAGTACTTC. This codes for CASSLALGSLNIQYF.